Listed here is a single T cell receptor beta chain. Its antigen is currently not known. Base quality data are lacking; no much larger clone is found one base away. TCRbeta CDR3 regions were amplified from genomic DNA by means of the immunoSEQ Assay, a bias-controlled multiplex PCR. As for how the authors treated the data: Within the assay, amplification of reference gene primers was used to estimate how many nucleated cells each sample contained. To quantify the absolute abundance of each unique TCRbeta CDR3 rearrangement, sequence reads were collapsed and filtered. For each sample, productive Simpson clonality was calculated by taking the square root of Simpson's diversity index across productive rearrangements. Held by TCRdb, this immuneACCESS table contains in-frame sequences only and omits some clones. Under half of the omission traces to an unresolved V gene where checked; the cause of the rest is unknown. V and J calls and clone size are those listed in that table; D and trimming were worked out from the DNA. The sample table records 160,000 or so clones; about 84% of these occur just once. Clones ranked in the top ten supply about 6% of the sample.

CDR1 and CDR2, looked up from the germline V gene (reference sequence), are MNHNY and SVGAGI. The CDR3 contains 14 residues, cysteine and phenylalanine counted. Left in the record is the CDR3 DNA by itself, 42 bases read in frame from the first base. Unmatched junction bases come to 7, with V trimmed by 2 bases and J by 7 bases. These data come from a study of blood T cell repertoires in COVID-19 (dated by TCRdb to 2020 to 2021). For context, the study as a whole: Collaborator samples came from the United States, Italy and Spain and covered acute and convalescent phases of COVID-19. The material from the prospective study consisted of cDNA or gDNA derived from T cells, B-cell-depleted T cells, or PBMCs. The dataset comprised deeply sampled blood TCRbeta repertoires from subjects exposed to, actively infected with, or recovered from COVID-19. The repertoires were released in a freely available public database meant as a resource for research on the immune response to SARS-CoV-2. Samples were obtained from the ongoing ImmuneRACE study (first 160 participants) and from over 1,000 subjects provided by 6 global collaborators. Nearly every sample came with metadata listing a de-identified subject ID, COVID-19 status, age in years and sex. Where available, HLA class I and class II types were taken from metadata supplied by the sample provider and were not determined by assay-based typing. The full study reports these points: How much clinical and demographic metadata was included differed by source and by participant, and the metadata was provided uncurated.

Participants in the prospective study were enrolled through a virtual design, were aged about 18 to 89 years, and lived in roughly 24 United States geographic areas. Cohort assignment in the prospective study relied on participant-reported clinical history from a screening survey and a study questionnaire. In the prospective study, whole blood, serum and a nasopharyngeal or oropharyngeal swab were collected from each participant by mobile phlebotomists. Over a roughly 2-month period, participants in the prospective study had the option of providing additional blood draws and questionnaires. Blood samples from the prospective study were shipped frozen or at room temperature prior to DNA extraction.

The clonotype originates from a woman in her forties with acute COVID-19. The chain joins TRBV6-6 to TRBJ1-2; a stretch of 7 junction bases matches TRBD1. The sample comprised PBMCs or T cells enriched from blood (not recorded which). The nucleotides are TGTGCCAGCAGTTACAGGGGGCGAGAGGGTGGCTACACCTTC. The resulting protein is CASSYRGREGGYTF.